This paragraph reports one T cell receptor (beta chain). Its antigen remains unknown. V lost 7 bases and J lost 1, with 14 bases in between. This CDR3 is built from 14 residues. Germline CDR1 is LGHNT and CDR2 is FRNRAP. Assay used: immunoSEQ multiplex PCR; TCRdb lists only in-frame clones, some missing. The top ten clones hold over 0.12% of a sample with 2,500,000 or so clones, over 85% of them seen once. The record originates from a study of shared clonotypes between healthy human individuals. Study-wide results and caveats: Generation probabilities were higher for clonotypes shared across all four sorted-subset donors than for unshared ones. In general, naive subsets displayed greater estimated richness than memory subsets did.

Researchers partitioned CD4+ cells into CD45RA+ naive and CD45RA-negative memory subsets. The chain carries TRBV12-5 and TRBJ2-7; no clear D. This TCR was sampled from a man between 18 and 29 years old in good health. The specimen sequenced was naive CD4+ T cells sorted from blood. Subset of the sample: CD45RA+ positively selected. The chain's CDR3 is CASALTGGSYEQYF. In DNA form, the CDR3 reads TGTGCTAGTGCTCTAACGGGCGGATCCTACGAGCAGTACTTC.